This TCR beta chain was sequenced in a study of shared clonotypes between healthy human individuals. Trimming took 2 bases from V and 10 from J; bases not matched to a gene: 1. The CDR3 totals 12 residues. Germline CDR1 is KGHSH and CDR2 is LQKENI. The unsorted PBMC sample used ten immunoSEQ deep assay plates. Assay used: immunoSEQ multiplex PCR; TCRdb lists only in-frame clones, some missing. The sample holds fewer than 650,000 clones, approximately 80% seen once. Study results and caveats: Depth of sequencing was expected to influence donor clonotype sharing.

A note on this clone: Its antigen is still unknown.

The sample consisted of PBMCs. The TCR sequence derives from a woman in her thirties or forties in good health. Some clones in this sample may be carry-over from other donors' samples. V and J are TRBV18 and TRBJ2-7, with TRBD1 matching over 11 bases. CDR3 coding DNA: TGTGCCAGCTCACCAGGACAGGGGGCCCAGTACTTC. It yields the protein CASSPGQGAQYF.